The clone carrying this T cell receptor beta chain was observed a single time. These data originate in a study of blood T cell repertoires in COVID-19. Germline V gene sequence: CDR1 SGHRS, CDR2 YFSETQ. Trimming removed 4 bases from V and 6 bases from J; junction bases left unmatched: 8. This CDR3 has 14 amino acids. Data came from immunoSEQ multiplex PCR; TCRdb stores just in-frame clones and leaves some out. The table has roughly 300,000 clones, 90% seen once; the top ten hold nearly 7%. The chain joins TRBV5-1 to TRBJ2-5; TRBD1 matches 8 bases. Sequences were obtained from peripheral blood. This sequence was found in a woman in her 30s with COVID-19, enrolled during active disease. The CDR3 bases are TGCGCCAGCAGCACCGGACAGGGCCCCAAGACCCAGTACTTC. Its translation: CASSTGQGPKTQYF.